This T cell receptor beta chain was observed in a study of OX40 agonist ivuxolimab in advanced cancers. Overall study: Patients took ivuxolimab, an agonistic anti-OX40 (CD134) antibody.

The data were produced by immunoSEQ multiplex PCR, yet TCRdb's version contains in-frame clones alone and is incomplete. The table has tens of thousands of clones, about 90% seen once; the top ten hold approximately 1.4%. A word on this clone: Its antigen remains unidentified.

The study's findings and limits: The antigen specificity of the peripheral T cells (those that were expanded) was not determined.

Germline V gives CDR1 SGHRS, CDR2 YFSETQ. The CDR3 runs to 12 residues. The V gene lost 0 bases and the J gene lost 7 bases, with 6 bases spanning the gap. Material: CD4+ or CD8+ T cells sorted from blood, obtained in a trial of the OX40 agonist ivuxolimab. The chain employs TRBV5-1 and TRBJ2-3; possibly TRBD2 for D (5 bases). The receptor comes from an adult with an advanced solid tumor such as melanoma, head and neck, liver or kidney cancer. CDR3 DNA sequence: TGCGCCAGCAGCTTGGCGGGATATACGCAGTATTTT. Protein product: CASSLAGYTQYF.